This TCR beta chain was sequenced during a study of blood T cell repertoires in COVID-19. In the study overall: The United States, Italy and Spain were the sources of the acute and convalescent COVID-19 samples. T cells, B-cell-depleted T cells, or PBMCs supplied cDNA or gDNA.

Original handling: Using reference gene primer amplification, nucleated cell counts were estimated. Clones were sequenced by immunoSEQ multiplex PCR, and TCRdb holds only the in-frame ones, with some missing. Clonal size and the V and J genes are those of that table, whereas D and trimming came from the DNA. Of around 300,000 clones in the sample, roughly 85% were seen once. Germline assignment: CDR1 LGHDT and CDR2 YNNKEL (reference sequence). The CDR3 runs 15 residues. V dropped 7 bases and J dropped 2 bases, with 16 bases sitting between them. The sample was peripheral blood. The sequence was obtained from a human donor in a cohort sampled during active COVID-19. V usage is TRBV3-1 (or the pseudogene TRBV3-2) and J usage is TRBJ2-3, with D tentatively TRBD1 (5 bases). As DNA, the CDR3 is TGTGCCAGCACCCAGGGCCGAAGGCCCACAGATACGCAGTATTTT. Translation: CASTQGRRPTDTQYF.